Listed here are 20 T cell receptor beta chains from one sample, sequenced in a study of blood T cells in healthy people across ages. The use of a sample-barcoded 5' primer and a J-beta primer mix characterized a second PCR of about 6 to 12 cycles. One entry per CDR3 protein, called by TCRdb with MiXCR from the 5' RACE reads. The sample contains hundreds of thousands of distinct CDR3 sequences, 58% of which appear only once. Sequenced material: blood. Receptor source: a man in his sixties in good health.

The chain joins TRBV14 to TRBJ2-2, with 8 bases fitting TRBD1. The V gene's germline CDR1 is SGHDN and CDR2 FVKESK. Germline trimming cut 2 bases from V and 7 bases from J; bases unmatched to any gene: 12. The CDR3 has 17 residues. In DNA form, the CDR3 reads TGTGCCAGCAGCCAACCAACAGGGGGTCTATCCGGCGGGGAGCTGTTTTTT. Translating it yields CASSQPTGGLSGGELFF. Based on the CDR3 plus reference TRBV14 and TRBJ2-2, the full variable domain is EAGVTQFPSHSVIEKGQTVTLRCDPISGHDNLYWYRRVMGKEIKFLLHFVKESKQDESGMPNNRFLAERTGGTYSTLKVQPAELEDSGVYFCASSQPTGGLSGGELFFGEGSRLTVL.

The chain links TRBV20-1 to TRBJ2-3, with a possible D match to TRBD1 (6 bases). The V end was cut by 6 bases, the J end by 0 bases, with 13 bases between. The CDR3 has 14 amino acids. Germline CDR1 DFQATT, CDR2 SNEGSKA (reference sequence). Here the CDR3 DNA reads TGCAGTGCACCGGACAGAGCTAGCACAGATACGCAGTATTTT. Its translation is CSAPDRASTDTQYF.

The rearrangement links TRBV9 to TRBJ2-1; no clear D. CDR3 length: 15 amino acids. The germline V gene encodes CDR1 SGDLS and CDR2 YYNGEE. With 4 bases removed from V and 2 bases from J, the gap between germline ends came to 13 bases. The DNA of the CDR3 is TGTGCCAGCAGCCTAGGGATGTCCGCCTACAATGAGCAGTTCTTC. This translates into CASSLGMSAYNEQFF.

The V call is TRBV20-1, the J call TRBJ2-1; TRBD1 might be the D (6 bases). This CDR3 is 15 amino acids long. V was clipped by 2 bases and J by 7 bases, with 18 bases between them. Germline V gene sequence: CDR1 DFQATT, CDR2 SNEGSKA (reference sequence). The chain's CDR3 is CSARSGQWGANEQFF. The CDR3 bases are TGCAGTGCTAGATCCGGACAGTGGGGCGCGAATGAGCAGTTCTTC.

J is TRBJ1-1 and V is TRBV3-1; TRBD1 matches at 9 bases. V lost 0 bases to trimming and J lost 11 bases; unmatched junction nucleotides: 7. There are 14 residues in the CDR3. Germline lookup yields CDR1 LGHDT and CDR2 YNNKEL (reference sequence). In DNA, the CDR3 is TGTGCCAGCAGCCAAGATAGAACAGGGGGCCGCGCTTTCTTT. It encodes CASSQDRTGGRAFF.

The chain links TRBV6-5 to TRBJ1-2; D is possibly TRBD1 (6 bases). V gave up 2 bases and J gave up 0 bases, with 10 bases separating them. This CDR3 spans 15 amino acids. CDR1 and CDR2 (germline): MNHEY, SVGAGI. DNA for the CDR3: TGTGCCAGCAGTTACCAAGGGGGAACTAACTATGGCTACACCTTC. It is translated as CASSYQGGTNYGYTF.

CDR3 sequence: CSARATGFWQPQHF. CDR3 nucleotides: TGCAGTGCTAGAGCAACAGGGTTTTGGCAGCCCCAGCATTTT. This chain joins TRBV20-1 and TRBJ1-5; D might be TRBD1 (6 bases). V lost 1 base and J 7 bases, leaving 14 bases between the germline ends. The CDR3 length is 14 residues. Per the germline V gene, CDR1 is DFQATT and CDR2 is SNEGSKA (reference sequence).

The chain couples TRBV25-1 to TRBJ2-2; tentatively, D is TRBD1 (5 bases). Germline loops: CDR1 MGHDK, CDR2 SYGVNS. The CDR3 is made up of 16 amino acids. Trimming took off 2 bases at V and 4 bases at J, with 14 bases between the two ends. This CDR3 is CASSEQGGSGTGELFF. CDR3 coding DNA: TGTGCCAGCAGTGAACAGGGTGGGTCGGGCACCGGGGAGCTGTTTTTT.

CDR3: CASSLEGGTAKNIQYF. CDR3 in DNA: TGCGCCAGCAGCTTGGAGGGGGGCACAGCCAAAAACATTCAGTACTTC. The rearrangement links TRBV5-1 to TRBJ2-4; either TRBD1 or TRBD2 may supply D (6 bases each). Trimming removed 0 bases at V and 0 bases at J, with 10 bases between. The CDR3 runs to 16 residues. Germline-derived CDR1 and CDR2 are SGHRS and YFSETQ.

This clonotype was seen a few times. The rearrangement joins TRBV4-1 to TRBJ2-5; 9 nucleotides line up with TRBD1. CDR1 and CDR2 from the germline V gene are MGHRA and YSYEKL. This CDR3 has 15 amino acids. J was trimmed by 5 bases and V by 2 bases; bases with no gene match: 6. This chain's CDR3 is CASSQTGQGYETQYF. The CDR3 DNA reads as TGCGCCAGCAGCCAAACGGGACAGGGCTATGAGACCCAGTACTTC.

The chain links TRBV6-1 to TRBJ2-5; D call uncertain. CDR1 is MNHNS, CDR2 SASEGT, per germline. The V gene lost 0 bases and the J gene lost 11 bases, with 16 bases spanning the gap. The CDR3 sequence is 14 residues long. For the CDR3, the DNA is TGTGCCAGCAGTGAAGCGCCCCGTCCCGAGGAGCAGTACTTC. This translates into CASSEAPRPEEQYF.

V usage is TRBV6-5 and J usage is TRBJ2-3; 8 nucleotides agree with TRBD1. From germline, CDR1 is MNHEY and CDR2 SVGAGI. The CDR3 totals 16 residues. V shed 6 bases, J shed 0 bases, and the junction held 8 bases outside the gene matches. This chain's CDR3 is CASSTNRGTSTDTQYF. In DNA, the CDR3 is TGTGCCAGCAGCACTAACAGGGGGACCAGCACAGATACGCAGTATTTT.

This clonotype has only a few counts. V gene TRBV2 combines with J gene TRBJ2-7; tentative D call: TRBD2 (5 bases). Trimming left V 8 bases short and J 2 bases short, with 7 bases between. CDR1 SNHLY and CDR2 FYNNEI come from the germline V gene. The CDR3 sequence is 11 residues long. The DNA for the CDR3 is TGTGCCAGCGAGGGCGCCTACGAGCAGTACTTC. As protein: CASEGAYEQYF.

The chain employs TRBV10-2 and TRBJ1-5; 9 bases fit TRBD1. The CDR3 covers 15 residues. Germline trimming cut 6 bases from V and 4 bases from J; bases unmatched to any gene: 7. The germline V gene has CDR1 WSHSY and CDR2 SAAADI. CDR3 amino acids: CASSRDREENQPQHF. The CDR3 nucleotides read TGCGCCAGCAGCCGGGACAGGGAGGAGAATCAGCCCCAGCATTTT.

The chain joins TRBV7-6 to TRBJ2-3; tentative D call: TRBD2 (6 bases). V lost 1 base and J lost 1, with 12 bases in between. The CDR3 runs to 16 residues. Germline assignment: CDR1 SGHVS and CDR2 FNYEAQ. This CDR3 reads CASSLGEAPGTDTQYF. DNA for the CDR3: TGTGCCAGCAGCTTAGGGGAGGCACCAGGCACAGATACGCAGTATTTT.

The chain has TRBV6-2 or TRBV6-3 and TRBJ1-5; D gene ambiguous. V was clipped by 2 bases and J by 2 bases, with 10 bases between them. Germline V CDR1 and CDR2: MNHEY, SVGEGT. The CDR3 spans 15 residues. The CDR3 is CASSYGNSRNQPQHF. CDR3 bases: TGTGCCAGCAGTTACGGGAACAGTCGCAATCAGCCCCAGCATTTT.

The J gene is TRBJ1-5, the V gene TRBV20-1; D is possibly TRBD1 (5 bases). The CDR3 is 15 residues long. Germline loops: CDR1 DFQATT, CDR2 SNEGSKA (reference sequence). Trimming removed 6 bases at V and 0 bases at J, with 15 bases between. DNA for the CDR3: TGCAGTGCGATCGCGGACACTTATAGCAATCAGCCCCAGCATTTT. It codes for CSAIADTYSNQPQHF.

The chain uses TRBV15 and TRBJ2-1; 9 bases match TRBD1. Germline V gives CDR1 LNHNV, CDR2 YYDKDF (reference sequence). CDR3 size: 15 residues. Trimming cost V 4 bases and J 3 bases; bases outside gene matches: 4. CDR3 in DNA: TGTGCCACCAGCAAACCGGGACAGGGCTACAATGAGCAGTTCTTC. This gives the protein CATSKPGQGYNEQFF.

Regarding this clonotype: A much more abundant neighbour one base away suggests this may be a read error. J is TRBJ1-1 and V is TRBV3-1, with a weak D call TRBD1 (6 bases). The CDR3 extends over 12 amino acids. CDR1 is LGHDT, CDR2 YNNKEL, per germline (reference sequence). V shed 5 bases and J shed 4 bases, with 8 bases lying between them. The CDR3 sequence: CASSVQGTEAFF. Here the CDR3 DNA reads TGTGCCAGCAGCGTACAGGGCACTGAAGCTTTCTTT.

The V call is TRBV7-9, the J call TRBJ1-1; 11 bases line up with TRBD1. Losses at the gene ends were 5 bases for V and 7 bases for J; bases not matched to a gene: 9. The CDR3 is 15 amino acids. CDR1 is SEHNR and CDR2 is FQNEAQ in the germline V gene (reference sequence). The CDR3 DNA sequence: TGTGCCAGCAGCCCGGCCGGGACAGGGGGAGGTGAAGCTTTCTTT. This translates into CASSPAGTGGGEAFF.